This TCR beta chain comes out of a study of control samples from healthy donors and cancer patients. Germline V gene sequence: CDR1 SGHKS, CDR2 YYEKEE (reference sequence). The CDR3 contains 14 residues. The V and J ends lost 3 bases and 7 bases respectively, with 17 bases between them. TCRdb's table, derived via immunoSEQ multiplex PCR, lists solely in-frame clones and lacks some. The sample contains 150,000 to 200,000 clones, 90% of which appear only once. The clonotype comes from a woman aged 50 to 60 in good health. This chain joins TRBV5-5 and TRBJ2-7; D tentatively reads TRBD1 or TRBD2 (5 bases each). The material sequenced was blood. The CDR3 DNA sequence: TGTGCCAGCAGCTCATCGGGGACGATGCAAGAGCAGTACTTC. Its protein product is CASSSSGTMQEQYF.